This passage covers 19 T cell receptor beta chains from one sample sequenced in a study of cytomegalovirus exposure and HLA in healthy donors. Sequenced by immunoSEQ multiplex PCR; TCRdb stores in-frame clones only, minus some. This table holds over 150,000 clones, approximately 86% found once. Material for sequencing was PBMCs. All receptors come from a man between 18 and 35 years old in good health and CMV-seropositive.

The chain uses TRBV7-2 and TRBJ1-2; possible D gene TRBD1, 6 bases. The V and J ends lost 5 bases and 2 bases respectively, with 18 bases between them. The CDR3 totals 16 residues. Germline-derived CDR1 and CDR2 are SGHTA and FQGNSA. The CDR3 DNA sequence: TGTGCCAGCAGCCAACAAGGACAGCAGGTCAACTATGGCTACACCTTC. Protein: CASSQQGQQVNYGYTF.

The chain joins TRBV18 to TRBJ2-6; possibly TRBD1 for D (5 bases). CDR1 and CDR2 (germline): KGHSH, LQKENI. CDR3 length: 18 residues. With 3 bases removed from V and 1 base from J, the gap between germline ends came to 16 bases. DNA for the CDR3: TGTGCCAGCTCACCCCAAGGGGTAAGCCCATCTGGGGCCAACGTCCTGACTTTC. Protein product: CASSPQGVSPSGANVLTF.

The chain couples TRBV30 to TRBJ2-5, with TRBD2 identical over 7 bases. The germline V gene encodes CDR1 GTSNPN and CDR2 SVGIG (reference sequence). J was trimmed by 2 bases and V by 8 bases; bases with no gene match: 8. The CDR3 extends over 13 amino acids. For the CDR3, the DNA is TGTGCCGGGACTACAGCGGGGCAAGAGACCCAGTACTTC. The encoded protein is CAGTTAGQETQYF. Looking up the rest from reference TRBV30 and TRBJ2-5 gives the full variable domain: SQTIHQWPATLVQPVGSPLSLECTVEGTSNPNLYWYRQAAGRGLQLLFYSVGIGQISSEVPQNLSASRPQDRQFILSSKKLLLSDSGFYLCAGTTAGQETQYFGPGTRLLVL.

CDR3 residues: CACDRGTDTQYF. The CDR3 DNA follows: TGTGCCTGTGACAGAGGCACAGATACGCAGTATTTT. The chain employs TRBV30 and TRBJ2-3; D possibly corresponds to TRBD1 (5 bases). CDR3 length: 12 amino acids. CDR1 and CDR2 from the germline V gene are GTSNPN and SVGIG (reference sequence). V was pared by 6 bases and J by 1 base, with 8 bases between.

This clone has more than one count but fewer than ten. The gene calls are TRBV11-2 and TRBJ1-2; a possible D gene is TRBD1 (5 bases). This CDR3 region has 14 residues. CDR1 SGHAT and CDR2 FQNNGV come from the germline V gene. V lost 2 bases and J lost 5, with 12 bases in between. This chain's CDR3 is CASSLRGLDYGYTF. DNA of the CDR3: TGTGCCAGCAGCTTAAGGGGTCTTGATTATGGCTACACCTTC.

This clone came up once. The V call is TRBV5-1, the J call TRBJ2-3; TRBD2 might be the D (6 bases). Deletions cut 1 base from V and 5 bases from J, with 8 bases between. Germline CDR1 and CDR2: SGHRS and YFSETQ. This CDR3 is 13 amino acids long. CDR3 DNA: TGCGCCAGCAGCTTGAGGAGGGGAGATACGCAGTATTTT. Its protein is CASSLRRGDTQYF.

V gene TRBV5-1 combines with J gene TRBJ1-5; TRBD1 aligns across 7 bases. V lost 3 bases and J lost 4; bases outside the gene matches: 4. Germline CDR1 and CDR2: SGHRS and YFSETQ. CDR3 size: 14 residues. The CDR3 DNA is TGCGCCAGCAGCTCCGGGACAGAGAATCAGCCCCAGCATTTT. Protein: CASSSGTENQPQHF. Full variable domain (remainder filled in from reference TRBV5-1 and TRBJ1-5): KAGVTQTPRYLIKTRGQQVTLSCSPISGHRSVSWYQQTPGQGLQFLFEYFSETQRNKGNFPGRFSGRQFSNSRSEMNVSTLELGDSALYLCASSSGTENQPQHFGDGTRLSIL.

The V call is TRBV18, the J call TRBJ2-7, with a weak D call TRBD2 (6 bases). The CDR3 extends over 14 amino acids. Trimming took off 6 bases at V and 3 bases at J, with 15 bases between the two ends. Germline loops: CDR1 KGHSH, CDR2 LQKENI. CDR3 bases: TGTGCCAGCTCCTCCCTGCGGGGTCTCTACGAGCAGTACTTC. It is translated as CASSSLRGLYEQYF.

CDR3 coding DNA: TGTGCCAGCAGTGACGGGGGAGAGGCTTTCAGGCATACGCAGTATTTT. It translates to CASSDGGEAFRHTQYF. V is TRBV25-1 and J is TRBJ2-3; D may be TRBD2 (6 bases). The CDR3 has 16 amino acids. Trimming removed 3 bases from V and 7 bases from J, with 20 bases in between. CDR1 and CDR2 (germline): MGHDK, SYGVNS.

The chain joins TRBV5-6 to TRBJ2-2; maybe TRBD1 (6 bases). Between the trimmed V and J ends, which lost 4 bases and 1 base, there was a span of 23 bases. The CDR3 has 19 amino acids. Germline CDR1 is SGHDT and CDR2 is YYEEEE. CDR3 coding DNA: TGTGCCAGCAGCGTACCGGGACATGAGGCAAGAATGAACACCGGGGAGCTGTTTTTT. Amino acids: CASSVPGHEARMNTGELFF.

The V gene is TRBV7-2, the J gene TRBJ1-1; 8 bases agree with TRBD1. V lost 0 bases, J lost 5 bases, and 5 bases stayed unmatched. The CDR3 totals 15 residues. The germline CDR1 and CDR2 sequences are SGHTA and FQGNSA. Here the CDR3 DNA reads TGTGCCAGCAGCTTAGCGCAGGGGGCGCAAACTGAAGCTTTCTTT. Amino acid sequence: CASSLAQGAQTEAFF.

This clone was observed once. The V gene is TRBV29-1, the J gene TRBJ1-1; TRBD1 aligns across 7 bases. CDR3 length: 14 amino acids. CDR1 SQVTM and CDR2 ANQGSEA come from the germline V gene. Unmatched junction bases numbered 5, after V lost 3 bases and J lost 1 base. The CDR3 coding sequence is TGCAGCGTTGATATTCGACAGGGGAACACTGAAGCTTTCTTT. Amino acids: CSVDIRQGNTEAFF.

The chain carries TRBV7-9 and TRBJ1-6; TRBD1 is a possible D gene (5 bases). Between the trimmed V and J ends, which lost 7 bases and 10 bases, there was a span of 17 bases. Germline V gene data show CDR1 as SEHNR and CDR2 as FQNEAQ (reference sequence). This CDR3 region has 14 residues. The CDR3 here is CASTSGRGESPLHF. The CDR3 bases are TGTGCCAGCACTTCTGGGAGGGGAGAATCACCCCTCCACTTT.

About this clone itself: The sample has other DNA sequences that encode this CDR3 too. In nucleotides, the CDR3 is TGTGCCAGCAGCCTCAGCGGGAGCTCCTACGAGCAGTACTTC. It yields the protein CASSLSGSSYEQYF. V usage is TRBV5-4 and J usage is TRBJ2-7, with 8 bases matching TRBD2. V shed 4 bases, J shed 0 bases, and the junction held 3 bases outside the gene matches. CDR1 is SGHNT, CDR2 YYREEE, per germline (reference sequence). The CDR3 is 14 amino acids. The complete variable domain, with remaining parts taken from reference TRBV5-4 and TRBJ2-7, reads ETGVTQSPTHLIKTRGQQVTLRCSSQSGHNTVSWYQQALGQGPQFIFQYYREEENGRGNFPPRFSGLQFPNYSSELNVNALELDDSALYLCASSLSGSSYEQYFGPGTRLTVT.

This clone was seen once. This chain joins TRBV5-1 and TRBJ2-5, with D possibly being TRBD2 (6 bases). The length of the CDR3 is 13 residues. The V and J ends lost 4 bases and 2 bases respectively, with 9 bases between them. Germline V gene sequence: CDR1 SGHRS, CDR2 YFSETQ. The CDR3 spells CASSGGRQETQYF. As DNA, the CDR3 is TGCGCCAGCAGCGGGGGGAGGCAAGAGACCCAGTACTTC.

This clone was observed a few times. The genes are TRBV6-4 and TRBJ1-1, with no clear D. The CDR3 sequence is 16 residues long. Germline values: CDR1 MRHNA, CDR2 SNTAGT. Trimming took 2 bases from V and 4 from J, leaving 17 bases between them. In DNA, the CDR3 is TGTGCCAGCAGTGACACTGACGGGAAGGCGAGCACTGAAGCTTTCTTT. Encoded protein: CASSDTDGKASTEAFF.

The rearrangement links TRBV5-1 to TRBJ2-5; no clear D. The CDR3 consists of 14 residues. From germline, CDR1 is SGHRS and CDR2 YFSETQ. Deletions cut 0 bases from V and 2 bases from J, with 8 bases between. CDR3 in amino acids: CASSLAPGQETQYF. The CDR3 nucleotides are TGCGCCAGCAGCTTGGCCCCAGGTCAAGAGACCCAGTACTTC.

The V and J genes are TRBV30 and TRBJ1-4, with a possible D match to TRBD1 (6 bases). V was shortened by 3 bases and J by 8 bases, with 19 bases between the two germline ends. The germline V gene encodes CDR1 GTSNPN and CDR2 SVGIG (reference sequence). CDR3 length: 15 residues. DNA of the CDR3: TGTGCCTGGAGCCAACCAGGGGAAGCCGCCGAAAAACTGTTTTTT. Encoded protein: CAWSQPGEAAEKLFF.

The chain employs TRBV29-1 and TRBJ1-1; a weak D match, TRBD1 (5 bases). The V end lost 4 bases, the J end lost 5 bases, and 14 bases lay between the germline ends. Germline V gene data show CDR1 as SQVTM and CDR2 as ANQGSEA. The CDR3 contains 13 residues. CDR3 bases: TGCAGCGTTGTCCTCGCAGGGAAAACTGAAGCTTTCTTT. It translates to CSVVLAGKTEAFF.